These 15 T cell receptor beta chains share one sample of origin, sequenced in a study of cytomegalovirus exposure and HLA in healthy donors. Primers included in the PCR were 60 Vbeta and 13 Jbeta primers. Generated by immunoSEQ multiplex PCR, the TCRdb table keeps only in-frame clones and is missing some. The sample carries about 64,000 clones, approximately 83% recorded once. Source material: PBMCs. The receptors come from a female donor in good health and CMV-seronegative.

The chain links TRBV5-1 to TRBJ2-7; 8 bases align to TRBD2. CDR1 is SGHRS and CDR2 is YFSETQ in the germline V gene. V dropped 5 bases and J dropped 1; count of bases not matched to a gene: 5. This CDR3 has 14 amino acids. This chain's CDR3 is CASRPGLASYEQYF. Written as DNA, the CDR3 is TGCGCCAGCAGGCCAGGACTAGCTTCCTACGAGCAGTACTTC.

This rearrangement joins TRBV9 to TRBJ2-2; maybe TRBD1 (6 bases). Trimming shortened V by 0 bases and J by 0 bases, and 12 bases separated the two germline ends. CDR3 size: 17 residues. Germline values: CDR1 SGDLS, CDR2 YYNGEE. The CDR3, as DNA: TGTGCCAGCAGCGTAGCGAGGACAGAACCGAACACCGGGGAGCTGTTTTTT. Translated, it gives CASSVARTEPNTGELFF.

The chain carries TRBV30 and TRBJ2-1; D is perhaps TRBD2 (6 bases). CDR1 GTSNPN and CDR2 SVGIG come from the germline V gene (reference sequence). Trimming took 5 bases from V and 3 from J, leaving 17 bases between them. The CDR3 spans 15 residues. The CDR3 here is CAWDPSGGSYNEQFF. The CDR3 coding sequence is TGTGCCTGGGACCCGAGCGGAGGGAGCTACAATGAGCAGTTCTTC.

The CDR3 nucleotides are TGTGCCAGCAGCCGCCTGGACAGACCCTACGAGCAGTACTTC. Protein sequence: CASSRLDRPYEQYF. This sequence joins TRBV5-6 and TRBJ2-7; D is perhaps TRBD1 (6 bases). The CDR3 loop spans 14 amino acids. Looked up from germline, CDR1 is SGHDT and CDR2 is YYEEEE. Between the trimmed V and J ends, which lost 4 bases and 2 bases, there was a span of 13 bases.

The rearrangement links TRBV27 to TRBJ2-1; TRBD2 matches 10 bases. V lost 6 bases to trimming and J lost 2 bases; unmatched junction nucleotides: 4. The germline V gene encodes CDR1 MNHEY and CDR2 SMNVEV (reference sequence). CDR3 length equals 15 residues. The CDR3 sequence is CASSLSGGAYNEQFF. The CDR3, as DNA: TGTGCCAGCAGCCTAAGCGGGGGGGCCTACAATGAGCAGTTCTTC.

V usage is TRBV7-2 and J usage is TRBJ1-5; no definite D call. Germline CDR1 and CDR2: SGHTA and FQGNSA. This CDR3 has 15 residues. The V gene lost 1 base and the J gene lost 7 bases, with 14 bases spanning the gap. CDR3 sequence (DNA): TGTGCCAGCAGCTTAGACGCCGCGAATAAGCAGCCCCAGCATTTT. Its protein is CASSLDAANKQPQHF.

This chain joins TRBV10-1 and TRBJ2-6; 10 nucleotides line up with TRBD1. The CDR3 is made up of 20 amino acids. The J segment lost 2 bases and the V segment lost 7 bases, leaving 17 bases of the junction unmatched. The germline V gene encodes CDR1 WNHNN and CDR2 SYGVQD (reference sequence). The CDR3 here is CASTTDTPRDRGAGANVLTF. As DNA, the CDR3 is TGCGCCAGCACTACAGATACCCCCCGGGACAGGGGTGCTGGGGCCAACGTCCTGACTTTC.

The V gene is TRBV18, the J gene TRBJ1-5; 8 bases fit TRBD1. The V gene's germline CDR1 is KGHSH and CDR2 LQKENI. With 1 base clipped from V and 3 bases from J, the junction kept 5 bases outside the gene matches. This CDR3 spans 16 amino acids. Written as DNA, the CDR3 is TGTGCCAGCTCACCACTCCCGGGACAGGTCAATCAGCCCCAGCATTTT. Residues: CASSPLPGQVNQPQHF.

The chain recombines TRBV6-5 with TRBJ2-7, with D possibly TRBD2 on 5 matching bases. The CDR3 spans 14 residues. The V and J ends lost 6 bases and 9 bases respectively, with 21 bases between them. The germline CDR1 and CDR2 sequences are MNHEY and SVGAGI. The CDR3 protein is CASSSDYRRGGQYF. CDR3 sequence (DNA): TGTGCCAGCAGCTCAGACTACCGCCGTGGTGGGCAGTACTTC.

The rearrangement uses TRBV19 and TRBJ2-7; 10 bases agree with TRBD2. CDR3 length: 16 residues. With 1 base clipped from V and 4 bases from J, the junction kept 7 bases outside the gene matches. CDR1 LNHDA and CDR2 SQIVND come from the germline V gene (reference sequence). In DNA form, the CDR3 reads TGTGCCAGTAGTATAGTGAGCGGGGGGGCCGGTTACGAGCAGTACTTC. It encodes CASSIVSGGAGYEQYF.

The chain joins TRBV5-1 to TRBJ2-1; TRBD2 matches at 14 bases. With V trimmed by 7 bases and J by 2 bases, 17 bases remained unmatched. CDR1 and CDR2 (germline): SGHRS, YFSETQ. CDR3 size: 20 residues. CDR3 region: CASGGPGTSGRVGTYNEQFF. CDR3 coding DNA: TGCGCCAGCGGGGGTCCTGGGACTAGCGGGAGAGTAGGAACCTACAATGAGCAGTTCTTC.

The chain couples TRBV28 to TRBJ2-2, with 8 bases fitting TRBD2. Germline lookup yields CDR1 MDHEN and CDR2 SYDVKM. The V gene end was trimmed by 8 bases and the J gene end by 6 bases; junction bases not matched to a gene: 14. The CDR3 loop spans 16 amino acids. The CDR3 sequence is CASESLGRAGPGELFF. CDR3 in DNA: TGTGCCAGCGAGTCTCTCGGGAGGGCCGGGCCCGGGGAGCTGTTTTTT. The whole variable domain, remainder taken from reference TRBV28 and TRBJ2-2, is DVKVTQSSRYLVKRTGEKVFLECVQDMDHENMFWYRQDPGLGLRLIYFSYDVKMKEKGDIPEGYSVSREKKERFSLILESASTNQTSMYLCASESLGRAGPGELFFGEGSRLTVL.

The V gene is TRBV18, the J gene TRBJ2-7; 10 positions match TRBD1. The CDR3 contains 18 residues. The germline CDR1 and CDR2 sequences are KGHSH and LQKENI. J was trimmed by 1 base and V by 2 bases; bases with no gene match: 11. CDR3 sequence: CASSPSTLTGGSSYEQYF. DNA for the CDR3: TGTGCCAGCTCACCATCTACTCTGACAGGGGGCAGTTCCTACGAGCAGTACTTC.

This clone has only a few counts. The V and J genes are TRBV6-5 and TRBJ2-7, with no clear D. In germline, CDR1 is MNHEY, CDR2 SVGAGI. The CDR3 loop spans 11 amino acids. Trimming pared 10 bases from V and 4 bases from J, leaving 11 bases between. The CDR3 loop reads CATYDGYEQYF. The CDR3 region has the DNA TGTGCCACCTATGATGGTTACGAGCAGTACTTC.

The V and J genes are TRBV6-1 and TRBJ1-2; D unresolved. Germline V lookup: CDR1 MNHNS, CDR2 SASEGT. V was trimmed by 7 bases and J by 5 bases, leaving 8 bases between them. The CDR3 runs to 11 residues. The CDR3 sequence is CASTTGYGYTF. The CDR3 coding sequence is TGTGCCAGCACAACGGGTTATGGCTACACCTTC.